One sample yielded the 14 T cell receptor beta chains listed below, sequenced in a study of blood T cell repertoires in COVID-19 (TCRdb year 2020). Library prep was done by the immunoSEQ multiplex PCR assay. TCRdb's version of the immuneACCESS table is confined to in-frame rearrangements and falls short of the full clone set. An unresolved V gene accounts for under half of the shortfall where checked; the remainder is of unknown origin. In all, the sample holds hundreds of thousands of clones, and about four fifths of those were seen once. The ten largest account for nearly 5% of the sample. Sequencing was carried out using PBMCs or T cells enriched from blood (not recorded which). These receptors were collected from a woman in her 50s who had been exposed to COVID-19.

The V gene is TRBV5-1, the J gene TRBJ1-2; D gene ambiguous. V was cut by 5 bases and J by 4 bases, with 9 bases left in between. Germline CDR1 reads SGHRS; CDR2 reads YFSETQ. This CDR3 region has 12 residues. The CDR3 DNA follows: TGCGCCAGCAGTCGGGAGGGCTATGGCTACACCTTC. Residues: CASSREGYGYTF.

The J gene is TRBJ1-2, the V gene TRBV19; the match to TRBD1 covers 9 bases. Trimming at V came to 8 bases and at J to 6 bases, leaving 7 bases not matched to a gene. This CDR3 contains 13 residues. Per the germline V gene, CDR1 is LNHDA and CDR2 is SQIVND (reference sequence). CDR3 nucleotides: TGTGCCAGTCGGACCCGGGACAGGGATGGCTACACCTTC. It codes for CASRTRDRDGYTF.

The CDR3 DNA reads TGTGCCAGCAGTTTAGACTGGCGGGGCACTGAAGCTTTCTTT. Its translation: CASSLDWRGTEAFF. The V gene is TRBV6-5, the J gene TRBJ1-1, with unresolved D. CDR1 is MNHEY and CDR2 is SVGAGI in the germline V gene. Trimming pared 4 bases from V and 4 bases from J, leaving 13 bases between. The CDR3 is made up of 14 amino acids.

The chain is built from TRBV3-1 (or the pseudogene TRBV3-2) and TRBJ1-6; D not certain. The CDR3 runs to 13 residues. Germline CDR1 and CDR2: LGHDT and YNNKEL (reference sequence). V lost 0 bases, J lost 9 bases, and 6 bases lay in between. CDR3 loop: CASSQDILSPLHF. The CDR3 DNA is TGTGCCAGCAGCCAAGATATCCTTTCACCCCTCCACTTT.

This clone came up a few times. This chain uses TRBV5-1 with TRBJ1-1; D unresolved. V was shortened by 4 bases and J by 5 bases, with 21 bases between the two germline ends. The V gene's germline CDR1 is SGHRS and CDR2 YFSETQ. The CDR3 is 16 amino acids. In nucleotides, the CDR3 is TGCGCCAGCAGCCCCACCGCCAGCGTCTCGGGGACTGAAGCTTTCTTT. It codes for CASSPTASVSGTEAFF. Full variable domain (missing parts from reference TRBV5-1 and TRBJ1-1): KAGVTQTPRYLIKTRGQQVTLSCSPISGHRSVSWYQQTPGQGLQFLFEYFSETQRNKGNFPGRFSGRQFSNSRSEMNVSTLELGDSALYLCASSPTASVSGTEAFFGQGTRLTVV.

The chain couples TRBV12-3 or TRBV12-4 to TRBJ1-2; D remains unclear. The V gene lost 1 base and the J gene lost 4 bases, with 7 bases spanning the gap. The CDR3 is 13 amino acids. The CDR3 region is CASSLEGVYGYTF. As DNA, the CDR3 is TGTGCCAGCAGTTTAGAGGGAGTCTATGGCTACACCTTC.

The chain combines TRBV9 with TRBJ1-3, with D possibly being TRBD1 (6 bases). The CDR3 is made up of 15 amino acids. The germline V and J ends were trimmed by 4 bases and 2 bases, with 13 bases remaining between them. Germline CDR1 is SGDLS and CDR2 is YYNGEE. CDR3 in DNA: TGTGCCAGCAGCACCGGACAGCTAGCTGGAAACACCATATATTTT. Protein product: CASSTGQLAGNTIYF. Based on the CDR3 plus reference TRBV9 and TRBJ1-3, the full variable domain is DSGVTQTPKHLITATGQRVTLRCSPRSGDLSVYWYQQSLDQGLQFLIQYYNGEERAKGNILERFSAQQFPDLHSELNLSSLELGDSALYFCASSTGQLAGNTIYFGEGSWLTVV.

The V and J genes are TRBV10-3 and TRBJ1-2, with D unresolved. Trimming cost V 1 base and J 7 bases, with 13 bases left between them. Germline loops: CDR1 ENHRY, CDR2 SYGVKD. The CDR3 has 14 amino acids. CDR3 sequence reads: CAISEWLADGGYTF. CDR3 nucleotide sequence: TGTGCCATCAGTGAGTGGCTGGCCGATGGTGGCTACACCTTC.

The CDR3 coding sequence is TGTGCCAGCAGCTCCCAAATTCGTGAGGGATACTCTCCTGAAGCTTTCTTT. Protein product: CASSSQIREGYSPEAFF. The gene calls are TRBV5-6 and TRBJ1-1; D is unresolved. Germline CDR1 reads SGHDT; CDR2 reads YYEEEE. The CDR3 sequence is 17 residues long. The V end was cut by 3 bases, the J end by 6 bases, with 24 bases between.

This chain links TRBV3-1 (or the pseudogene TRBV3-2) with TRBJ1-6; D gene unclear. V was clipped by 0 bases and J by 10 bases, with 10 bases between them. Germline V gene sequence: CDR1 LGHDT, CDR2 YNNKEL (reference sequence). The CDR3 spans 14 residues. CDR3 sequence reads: CASSQDSNRSPLHF. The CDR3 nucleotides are TGTGCCAGCAGCCAAGACTCAAATCGGTCACCCCTCCACTTT.

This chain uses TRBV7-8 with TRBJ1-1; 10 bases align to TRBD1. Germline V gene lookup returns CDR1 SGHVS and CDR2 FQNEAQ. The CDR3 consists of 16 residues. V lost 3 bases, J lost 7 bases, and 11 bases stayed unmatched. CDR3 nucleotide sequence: TGTGCCAGCAGCTTCTCGGGGACAGGGGAAGGTCGTGAAGCTTTCTTT. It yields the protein CASSFSGTGEGREAFF.

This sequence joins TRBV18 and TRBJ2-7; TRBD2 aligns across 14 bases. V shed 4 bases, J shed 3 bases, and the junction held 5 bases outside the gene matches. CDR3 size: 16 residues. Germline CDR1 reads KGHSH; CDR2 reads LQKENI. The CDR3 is CASSRFGTSGGYEQYF. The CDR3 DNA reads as TGTGCCAGCTCACGCTTCGGGACTAGCGGGGGCTACGAGCAGTACTTC.

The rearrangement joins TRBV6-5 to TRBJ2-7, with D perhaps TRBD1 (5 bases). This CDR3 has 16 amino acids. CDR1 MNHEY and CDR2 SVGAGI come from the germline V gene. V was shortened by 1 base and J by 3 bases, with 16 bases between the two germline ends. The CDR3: CASSYFPRQGHYEQYF. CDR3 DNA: TGTGCCAGCAGTTACTTTCCTCGGCAGGGCCACTACGAGCAGTACTTC.

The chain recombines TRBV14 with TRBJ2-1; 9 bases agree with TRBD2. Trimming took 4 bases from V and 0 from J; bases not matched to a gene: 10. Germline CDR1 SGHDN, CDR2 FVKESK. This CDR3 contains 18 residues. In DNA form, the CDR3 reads TGTGCCAGCAGCCGAATCAGCGGGGGGTTAAGCTCCTACAATGAGCAGTTCTTC. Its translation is CASSRISGGLSSYNEQFF.